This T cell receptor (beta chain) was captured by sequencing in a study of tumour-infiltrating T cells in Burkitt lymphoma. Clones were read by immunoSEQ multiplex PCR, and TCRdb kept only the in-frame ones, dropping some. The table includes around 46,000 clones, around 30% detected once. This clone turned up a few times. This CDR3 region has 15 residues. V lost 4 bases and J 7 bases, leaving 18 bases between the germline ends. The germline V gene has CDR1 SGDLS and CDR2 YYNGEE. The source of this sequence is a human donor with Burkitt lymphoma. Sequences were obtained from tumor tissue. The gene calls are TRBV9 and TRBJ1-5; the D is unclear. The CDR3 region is CASSPAGDPGQPQHF. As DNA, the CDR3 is TGTGCCAGCAGCCCAGCCGGAGACCCGGGGCAGCCCCAGCATTTT.